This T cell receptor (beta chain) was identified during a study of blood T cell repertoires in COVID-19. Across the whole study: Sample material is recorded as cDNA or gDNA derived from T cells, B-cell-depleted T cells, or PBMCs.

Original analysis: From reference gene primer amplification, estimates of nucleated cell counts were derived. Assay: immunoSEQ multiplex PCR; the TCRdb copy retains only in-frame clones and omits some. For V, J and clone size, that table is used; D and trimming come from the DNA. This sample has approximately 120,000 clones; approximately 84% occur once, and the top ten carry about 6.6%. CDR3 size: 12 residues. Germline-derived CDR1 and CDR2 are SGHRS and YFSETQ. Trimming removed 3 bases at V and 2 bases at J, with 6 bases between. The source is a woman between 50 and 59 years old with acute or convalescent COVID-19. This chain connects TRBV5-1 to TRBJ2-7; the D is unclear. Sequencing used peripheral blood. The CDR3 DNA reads TGCGCCAGCAGCTCACAGACCTACGAGCAGTACTTC. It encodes CASSSQTYEQYF.